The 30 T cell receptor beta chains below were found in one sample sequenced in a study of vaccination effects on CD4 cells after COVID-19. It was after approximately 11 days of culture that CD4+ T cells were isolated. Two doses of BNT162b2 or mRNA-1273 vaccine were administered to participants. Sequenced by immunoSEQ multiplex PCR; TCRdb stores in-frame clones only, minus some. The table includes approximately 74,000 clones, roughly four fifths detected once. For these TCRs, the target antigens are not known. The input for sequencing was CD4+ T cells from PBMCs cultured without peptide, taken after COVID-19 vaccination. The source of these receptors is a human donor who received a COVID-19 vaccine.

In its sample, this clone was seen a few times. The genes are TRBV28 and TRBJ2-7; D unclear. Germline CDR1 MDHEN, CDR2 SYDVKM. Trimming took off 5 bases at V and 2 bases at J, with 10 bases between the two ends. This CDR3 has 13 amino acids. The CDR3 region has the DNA TGTGCCAGCAGTCCTCGGAACCCCTACGAGCAGTACGTC. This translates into CASSPRNPYEQYV.

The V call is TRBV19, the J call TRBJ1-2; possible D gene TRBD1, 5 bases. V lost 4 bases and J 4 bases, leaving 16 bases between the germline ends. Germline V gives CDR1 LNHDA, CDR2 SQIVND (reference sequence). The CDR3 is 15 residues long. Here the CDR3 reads CASSTRREGSYGYTF. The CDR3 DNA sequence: TGTGCCAGTAGTACTCGCAGGGAGGGGAGCTATGGCTACACCTTC.

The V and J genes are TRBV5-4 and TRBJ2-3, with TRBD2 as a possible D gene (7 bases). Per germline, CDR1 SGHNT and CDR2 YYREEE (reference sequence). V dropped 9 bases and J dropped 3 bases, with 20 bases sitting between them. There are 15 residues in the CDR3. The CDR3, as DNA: TGTGCCACGTGCGAGGGGGGGGAAGGAACAGATACGCAGTATTTT. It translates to CATCEGGEGTDTQYF. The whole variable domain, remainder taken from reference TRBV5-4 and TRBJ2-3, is ETGVTQSPTHLIKTRGQQVTLRCSSQSGHNTVSWYQQALGQGPQFIFQYYREEENGRGNFPPRFSGLQFPNYSSELNVNALELDDSALYLCATCEGGEGTDTQYFGPGTRLTVL.

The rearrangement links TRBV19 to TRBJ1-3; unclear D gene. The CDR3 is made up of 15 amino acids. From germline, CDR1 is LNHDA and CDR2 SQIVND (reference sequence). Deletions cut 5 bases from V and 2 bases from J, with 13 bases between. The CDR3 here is CASSLAGAAGNTIYF. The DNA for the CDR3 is TGTGCCAGTAGTCTCGCGGGAGCTGCTGGAAACACCATATATTTT.

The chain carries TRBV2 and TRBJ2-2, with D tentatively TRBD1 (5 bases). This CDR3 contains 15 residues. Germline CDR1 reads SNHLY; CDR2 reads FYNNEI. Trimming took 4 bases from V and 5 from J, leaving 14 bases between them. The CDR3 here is CASSANRGRTGELFF. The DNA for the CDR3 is TGTGCCAGCAGTGCGAATAGGGGTAGGACCGGGGAGCTGTTTTTT.

The CDR3 sequence is CASSPNRGEEQYV. The DNA for the CDR3 is TGTGCCAGCAGTCCCAACAGGGGGGAAGAGCAGTACGTC. The chain recombines TRBV6-5 with TRBJ2-7; 8 bases are shared with TRBD1. The germline gives CDR1 MNHEY, CDR2 SVGAGI. Trimming at V came to 5 bases and at J to 7 bases, leaving 7 bases not matched to a gene. The CDR3 sequence is 13 residues long.

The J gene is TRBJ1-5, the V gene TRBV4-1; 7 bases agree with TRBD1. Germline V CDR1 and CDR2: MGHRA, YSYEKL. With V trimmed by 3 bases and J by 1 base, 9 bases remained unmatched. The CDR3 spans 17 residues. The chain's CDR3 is CASSHVGGRASNQPQHF. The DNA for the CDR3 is TGCGCCAGCAGCCACGTAGGGGGCAGGGCCAGCAATCAGCCCCAGCATTTT.

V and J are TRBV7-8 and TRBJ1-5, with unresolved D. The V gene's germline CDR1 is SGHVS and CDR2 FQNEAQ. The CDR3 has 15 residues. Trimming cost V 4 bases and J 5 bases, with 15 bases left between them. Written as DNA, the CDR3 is TGTGCCAGCAGCTCCGATTTTAGGGCGTATCAGCCCCAGCATTTT. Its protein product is CASSSDFRAYQPQHF.

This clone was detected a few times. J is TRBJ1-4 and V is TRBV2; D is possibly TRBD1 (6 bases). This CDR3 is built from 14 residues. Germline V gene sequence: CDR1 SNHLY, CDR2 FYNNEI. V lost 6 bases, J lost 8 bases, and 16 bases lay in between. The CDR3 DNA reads TGTGCCAGCAGACCGGGACATTCTTTCGAAAAACTGTTTTTT. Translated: CASRPGHSFEKLFF.

CDR3 sequence reads: CASTPSRNTEAFF. DNA of the CDR3: TGTGCCAGCACTCCATCCAGGAACACTGAAGCTTTCTTT. This chain links TRBV7-9 with TRBJ1-1, with D unresolved. The CDR3 extends over 13 amino acids. CDR1 is SEHNR and CDR2 is FQNEAQ in the germline V gene (reference sequence). Trimming removed 7 bases from V and 1 base from J, with 10 bases in between.

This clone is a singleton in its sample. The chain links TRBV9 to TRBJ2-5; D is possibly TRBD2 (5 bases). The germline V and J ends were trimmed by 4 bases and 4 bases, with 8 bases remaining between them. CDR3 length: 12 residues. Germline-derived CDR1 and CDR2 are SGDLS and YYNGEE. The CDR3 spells CASSPSGETQYF. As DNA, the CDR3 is TGTGCCAGCAGCCCCAGCGGAGAGACCCAGTACTTC.

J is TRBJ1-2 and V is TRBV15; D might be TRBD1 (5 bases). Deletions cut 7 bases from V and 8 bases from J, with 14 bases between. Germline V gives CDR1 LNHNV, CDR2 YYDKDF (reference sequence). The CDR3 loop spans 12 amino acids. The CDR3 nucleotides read TGTGCCACCACCGACAGATTCGGCGGCTACACCTTC. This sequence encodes CATTDRFGGYTF.

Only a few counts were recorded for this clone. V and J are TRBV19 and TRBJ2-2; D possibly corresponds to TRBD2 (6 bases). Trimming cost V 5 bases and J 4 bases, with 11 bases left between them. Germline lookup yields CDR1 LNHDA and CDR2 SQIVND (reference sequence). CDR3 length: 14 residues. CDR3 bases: TGTGCCAGTAGTCCCCGCGGGGCCACCGGGGAGCTGTTTTTT. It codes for CASSPRGATGELFF.

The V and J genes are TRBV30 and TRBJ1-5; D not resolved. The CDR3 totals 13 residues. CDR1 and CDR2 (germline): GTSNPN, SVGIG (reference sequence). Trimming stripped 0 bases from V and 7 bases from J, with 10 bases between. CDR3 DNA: TGTGCCTGGAGTGTACAAGGAAAGCAGCCCCAGCATTTT. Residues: CAWSVQGKQPQHF.

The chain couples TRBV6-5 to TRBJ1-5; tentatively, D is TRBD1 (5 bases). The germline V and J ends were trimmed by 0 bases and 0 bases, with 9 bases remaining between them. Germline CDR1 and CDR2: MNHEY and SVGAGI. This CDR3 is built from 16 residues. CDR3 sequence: CASSYSGPYSNQPQHF. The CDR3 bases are TGTGCCAGCAGTTACTCGGGACCCTATAGCAATCAGCCCCAGCATTTT.

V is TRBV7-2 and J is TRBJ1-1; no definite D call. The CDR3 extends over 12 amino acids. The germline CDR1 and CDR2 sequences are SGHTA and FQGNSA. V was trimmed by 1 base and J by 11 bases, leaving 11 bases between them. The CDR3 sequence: CASSLVALNAFF. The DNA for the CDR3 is TGTGCCAGCAGCTTAGTTGCCCTGAACGCTTTCTTT.

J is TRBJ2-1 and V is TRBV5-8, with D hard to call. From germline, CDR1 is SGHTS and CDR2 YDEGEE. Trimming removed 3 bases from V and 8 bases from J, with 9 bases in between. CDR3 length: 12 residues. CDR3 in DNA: TGTGCCAGCAGCTCGCCGCGCTATGAGCAGTTCTTC. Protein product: CASSSPRYEQFF.

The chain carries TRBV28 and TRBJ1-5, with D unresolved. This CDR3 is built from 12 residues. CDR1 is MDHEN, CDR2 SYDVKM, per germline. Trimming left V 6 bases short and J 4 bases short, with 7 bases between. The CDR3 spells CASSWRNQPQHF. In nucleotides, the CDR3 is TGTGCCAGCAGCTGGAGGAATCAGCCCCAGCATTTT.

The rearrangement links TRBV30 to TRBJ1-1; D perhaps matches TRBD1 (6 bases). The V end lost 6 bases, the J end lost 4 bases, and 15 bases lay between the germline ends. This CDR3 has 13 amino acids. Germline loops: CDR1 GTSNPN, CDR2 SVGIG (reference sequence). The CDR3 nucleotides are TGTGCCTGCTCGAGGACAGCCTCCACTGAAGCTTTCTTT. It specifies CACSRTASTEAFF.

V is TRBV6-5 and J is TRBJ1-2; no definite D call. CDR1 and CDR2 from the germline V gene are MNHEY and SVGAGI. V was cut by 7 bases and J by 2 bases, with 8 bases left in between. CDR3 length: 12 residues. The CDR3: CASTPRNYGYTF. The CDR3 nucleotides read TGTGCCAGCACCCCCCGAAACTATGGCTACACCTTC.

The CDR3 region has the DNA TGTGCCAGCAGTGACGCAAAAGGGTTGTTGGATACGCAGTATTTT. Translation: CASSDAKGLLDTQYF. The genes are TRBV6-4 and TRBJ2-3; D not resolved. Per germline, CDR1 MRHNA and CDR2 SNTAGT. V shed 2 bases and J shed 6 bases, with 15 bases lying between them. The CDR3 is 15 amino acids.

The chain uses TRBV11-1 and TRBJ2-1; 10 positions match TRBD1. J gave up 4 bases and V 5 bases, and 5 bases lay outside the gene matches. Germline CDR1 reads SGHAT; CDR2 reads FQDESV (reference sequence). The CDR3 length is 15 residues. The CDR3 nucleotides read TGTGCCAGCAGCCCTCGACAGGGGGCATACAATGAGCAGTTCTTC. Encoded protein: CASSPRQGAYNEQFF.

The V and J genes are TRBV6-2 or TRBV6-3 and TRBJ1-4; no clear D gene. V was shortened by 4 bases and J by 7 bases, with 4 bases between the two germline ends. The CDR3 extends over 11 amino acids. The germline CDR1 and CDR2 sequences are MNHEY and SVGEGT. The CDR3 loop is CASSFGEKLFF. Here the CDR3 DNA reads TGTGCCAGCAGTTTCGGTGAAAAACTGTTTTTT.

CDR3 sequence: CATPRAGLEQYV. The CDR3 nucleotides read TGTGCCACCCCCCGGGCCGGGCTCGAGCAGTACGTC. The chain joins TRBV28 to TRBJ2-7; D is unresolved. There are 12 residues in the CDR3. The germline CDR1 and CDR2 sequences are MDHEN and SYDVKM. V dropped 10 bases and J dropped 6 bases, with 16 bases sitting between them.

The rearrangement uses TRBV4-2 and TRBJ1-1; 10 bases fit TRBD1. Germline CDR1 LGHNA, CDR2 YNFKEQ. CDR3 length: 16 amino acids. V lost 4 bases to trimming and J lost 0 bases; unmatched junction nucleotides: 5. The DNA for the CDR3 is TGTGCCAGCAGCCTCCGGACAGGGGGTATGAACACTGAAGCTTTCTTT. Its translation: CASSLRTGGMNTEAFF.

As DNA, the CDR3 is TGTGCCAGCAGCTTAAACGGGGGAGGCACCGGGGAGCTGTTTTTT. Its translation: CASSLNGGGTGELFF. V is TRBV11-2 and J is TRBJ2-2; the D gene is possibly TRBD2 (6 bases). Trimming removed 2 bases from V and 4 bases from J, with 11 bases in between. Germline V gene sequence: CDR1 SGHAT, CDR2 FQNNGV. CDR3 length equals 15 residues.

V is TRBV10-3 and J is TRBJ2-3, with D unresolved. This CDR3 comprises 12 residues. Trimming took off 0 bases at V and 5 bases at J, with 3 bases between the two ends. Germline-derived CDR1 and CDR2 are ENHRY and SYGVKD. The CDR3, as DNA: TGTGCCATCAGTGAGTCGTTAGATACGCAGTATTTT. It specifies CAISESLDTQYF.

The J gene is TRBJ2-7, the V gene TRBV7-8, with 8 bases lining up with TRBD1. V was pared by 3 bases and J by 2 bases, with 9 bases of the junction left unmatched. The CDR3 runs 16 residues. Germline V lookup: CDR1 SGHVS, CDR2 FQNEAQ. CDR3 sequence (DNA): TGTGCCAGCAGCTTTGGGGGGATGACAGGGGCCTACGAGCAGTACGTC. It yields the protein CASSFGGMTGAYEQYV.

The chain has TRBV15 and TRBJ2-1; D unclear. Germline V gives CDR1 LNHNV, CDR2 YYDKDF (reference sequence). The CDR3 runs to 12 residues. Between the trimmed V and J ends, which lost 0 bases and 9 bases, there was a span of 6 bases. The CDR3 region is CATSREVPEQFF. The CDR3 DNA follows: TGTGCCACCAGCAGAGAAGTCCCTGAGCAGTTCTTC.

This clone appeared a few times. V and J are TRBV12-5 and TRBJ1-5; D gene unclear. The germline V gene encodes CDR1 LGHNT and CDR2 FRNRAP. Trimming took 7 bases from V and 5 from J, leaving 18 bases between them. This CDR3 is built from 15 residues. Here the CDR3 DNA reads TGTGCTAGTGCTCTTGCCTCGGACTGGGATCAGCCCCAGCATTTT. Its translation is CASALASDWDQPQHF.